This TCR beta chain derives from a study of Graves' ophthalmopathy and Graves' hyperthyroidism. Study-level background: Peripheral blood sampling preceded any treatment and occurred at initial diagnosis.

The CDR3 sequence is 17 residues long. Germline V gene data show CDR1 as SGHTA and CDR2 as FQGNSA. Trimming removed 2 bases from V and 2 bases from J, with 18 bases in between. The authors amplified TCR beta CDR3 regions, and they did so from RNA transcripts for repertoire sequencing. HTBI primers were used in a first-round RT-PCR, which preceded a second-round multiplex PCR. TCRdb re-called the multiplex PCR reads through MiXCR, storing one row per CDR3 protein. The sample shows some 350,000 distinct CDR3 sequences, about 18% of them seen only once. Study conclusions and caveats: The authors also found most expanded thyroid clonotypes above 0.001 frequency in blood.

This clonotype was seen repeatedly, ten times or more. What it binds is unknown. No donor had other autoimmune disease, uncontrolled infection, pregnancy or lactation. Clinical symptoms and serum thyroxine were used for diagnosis; TRAb, thyroid ultrasound and orbital computed tomography were also relied on. The TCR originated in an adult woman with stable Graves' hyperthyroidism. The genes are TRBV7-2 and TRBJ2-5; unclear D gene. The sequenced sample was peripheral blood. The CDR3 protein is CASSLTPSRLTQETQYF. The CDR3 nucleotides are TGTGCCAGCAGCTTAACCCCCAGTCGGTTGACACAAGAGACCCAGTACTTC.